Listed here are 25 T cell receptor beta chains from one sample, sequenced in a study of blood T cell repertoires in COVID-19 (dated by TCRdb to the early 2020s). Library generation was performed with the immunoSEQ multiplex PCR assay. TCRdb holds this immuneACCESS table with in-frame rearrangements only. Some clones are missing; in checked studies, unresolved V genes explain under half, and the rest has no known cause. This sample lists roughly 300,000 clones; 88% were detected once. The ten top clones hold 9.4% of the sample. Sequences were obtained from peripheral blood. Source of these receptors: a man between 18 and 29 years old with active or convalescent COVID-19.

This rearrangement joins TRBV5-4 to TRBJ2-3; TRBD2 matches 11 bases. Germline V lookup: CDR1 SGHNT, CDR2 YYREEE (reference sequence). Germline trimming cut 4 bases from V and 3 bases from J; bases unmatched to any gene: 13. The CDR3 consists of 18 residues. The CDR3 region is CASSPGGALAGDTDTQYF. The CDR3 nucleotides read TGTGCCAGCAGCCCTGGGGGGGCACTAGCGGGGGATACAGATACGCAGTATTTT.

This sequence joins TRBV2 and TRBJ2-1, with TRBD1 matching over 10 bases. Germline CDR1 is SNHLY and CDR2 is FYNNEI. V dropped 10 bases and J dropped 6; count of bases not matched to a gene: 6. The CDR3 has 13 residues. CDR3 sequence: CAIRTGGVNEQFF. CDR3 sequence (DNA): TGTGCCATTAGGACAGGGGGGGTCAATGAGCAGTTCTTC.

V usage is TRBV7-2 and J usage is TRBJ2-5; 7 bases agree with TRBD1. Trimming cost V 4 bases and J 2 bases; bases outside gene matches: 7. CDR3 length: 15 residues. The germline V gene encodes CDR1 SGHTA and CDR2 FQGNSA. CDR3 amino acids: CASSSRGGGQETQYF. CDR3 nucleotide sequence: TGTGCCAGCAGCTCCCGAGGGGGCGGACAAGAGACCCAGTACTTC.

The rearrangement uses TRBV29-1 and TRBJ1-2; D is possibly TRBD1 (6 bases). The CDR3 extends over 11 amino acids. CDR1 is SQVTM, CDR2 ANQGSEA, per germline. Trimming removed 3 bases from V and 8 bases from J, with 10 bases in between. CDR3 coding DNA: TGCAGCGTTGACGGGGGGGGCGGCTACACCTTC. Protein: CSVDGGGGYTF.

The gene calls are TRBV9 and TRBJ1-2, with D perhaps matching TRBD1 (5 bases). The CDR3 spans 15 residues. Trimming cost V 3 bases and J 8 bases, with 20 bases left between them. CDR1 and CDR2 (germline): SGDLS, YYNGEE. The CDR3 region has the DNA TGTGCCAGCAGCGGGGGGGGACCGCCGGTTTACGGCTACACCTTC. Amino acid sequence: CASSGGGPPVYGYTF.

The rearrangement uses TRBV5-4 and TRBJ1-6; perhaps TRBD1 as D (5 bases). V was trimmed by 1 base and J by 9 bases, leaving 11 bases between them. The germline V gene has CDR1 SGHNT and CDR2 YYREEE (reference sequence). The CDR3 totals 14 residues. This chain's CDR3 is CASSLSGGVSPLHF. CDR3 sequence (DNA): TGTGCCAGCAGCTTGTCAGGAGGGGTTTCACCCCTCCACTTT.

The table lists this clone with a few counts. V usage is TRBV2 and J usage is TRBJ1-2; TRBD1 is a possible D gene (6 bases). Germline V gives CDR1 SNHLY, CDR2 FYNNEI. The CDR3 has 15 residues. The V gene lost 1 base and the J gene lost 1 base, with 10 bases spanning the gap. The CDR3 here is CASSEERGGNYGYTF. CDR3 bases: TGTGCCAGCAGTGAAGAAAGAGGGGGTAACTATGGCTACACCTTC.

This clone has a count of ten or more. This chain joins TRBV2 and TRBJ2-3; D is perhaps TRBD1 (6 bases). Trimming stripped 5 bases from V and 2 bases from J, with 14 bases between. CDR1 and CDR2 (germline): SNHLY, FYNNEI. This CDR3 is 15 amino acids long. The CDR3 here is CASSKQGYPTDTQYF. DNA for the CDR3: TGTGCCAGCAGTAAACAGGGTTACCCCACAGATACGCAGTATTTT.

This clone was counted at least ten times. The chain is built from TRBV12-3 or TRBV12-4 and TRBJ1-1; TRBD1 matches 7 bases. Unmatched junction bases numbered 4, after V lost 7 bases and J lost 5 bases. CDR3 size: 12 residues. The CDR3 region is CASNNRGTEAFF. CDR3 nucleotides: TGTGCCAGCAATAACAGGGGAACTGAAGCTTTCTTT.

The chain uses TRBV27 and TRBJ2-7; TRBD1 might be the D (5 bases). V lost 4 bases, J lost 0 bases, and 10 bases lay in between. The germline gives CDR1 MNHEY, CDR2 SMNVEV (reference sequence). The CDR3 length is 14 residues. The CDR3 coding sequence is TGTGCCAGCAGTTCCCAGGGAACCTCCTACGAGCAGTACTTC. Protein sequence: CASSSQGTSYEQYF.

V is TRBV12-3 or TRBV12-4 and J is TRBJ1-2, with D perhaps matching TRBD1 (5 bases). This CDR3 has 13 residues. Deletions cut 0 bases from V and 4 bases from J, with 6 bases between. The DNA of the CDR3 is TGTGCCAGCAGTTTAGCAGGGGCCTATGGCTACACCTTC. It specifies CASSLAGAYGYTF.

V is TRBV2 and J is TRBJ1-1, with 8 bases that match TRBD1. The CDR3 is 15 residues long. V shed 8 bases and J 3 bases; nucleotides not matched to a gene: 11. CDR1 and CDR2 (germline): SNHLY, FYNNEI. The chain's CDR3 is CASGGPGGQDTEAFF. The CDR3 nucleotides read TGTGCCAGCGGGGGCCCGGGGGGACAGGACACTGAAGCTTTCTTT.

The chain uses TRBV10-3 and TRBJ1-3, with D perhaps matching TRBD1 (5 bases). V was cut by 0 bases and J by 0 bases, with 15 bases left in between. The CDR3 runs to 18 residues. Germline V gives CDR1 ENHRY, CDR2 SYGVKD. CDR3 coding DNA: TGTGCCATCAGTGAGTCTTCCTTCAGACAGATCTCTGGAAACACCATATATTTT. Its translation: CAISESSFRQISGNTIYF.

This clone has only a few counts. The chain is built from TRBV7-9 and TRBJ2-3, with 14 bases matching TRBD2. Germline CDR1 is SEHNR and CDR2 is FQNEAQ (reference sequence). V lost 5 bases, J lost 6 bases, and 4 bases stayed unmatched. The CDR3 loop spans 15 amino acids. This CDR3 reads CASSQRTSGGDTQYF. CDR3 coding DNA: TGTGCCAGCAGCCAGAGGACTAGCGGGGGGGATACGCAGTATTTT.

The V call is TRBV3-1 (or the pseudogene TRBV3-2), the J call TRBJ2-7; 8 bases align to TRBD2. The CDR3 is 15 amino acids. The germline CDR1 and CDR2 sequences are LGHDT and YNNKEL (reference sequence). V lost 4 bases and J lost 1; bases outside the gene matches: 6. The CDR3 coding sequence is TGTGCCAGCAGCCGCCGGGGGGGCTTATCCTACGAGCAGTACTTC. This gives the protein CASSRRGGLSYEQYF.

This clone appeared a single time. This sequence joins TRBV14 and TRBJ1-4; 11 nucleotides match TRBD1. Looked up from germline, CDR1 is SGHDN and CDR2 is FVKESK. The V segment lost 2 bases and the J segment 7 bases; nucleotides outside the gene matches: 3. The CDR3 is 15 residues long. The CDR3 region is CASSQPGTGGEKLFF. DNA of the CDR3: TGTGCCAGCAGCCAACCCGGGACAGGGGGTGAAAAACTGTTTTTT. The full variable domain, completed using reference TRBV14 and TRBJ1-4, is EAGVTQFPSHSVIEKGQTVTLRCDPISGHDNLYWYRRVMGKEIKFLLHFVKESKQDESGMPNNRFLAERTGGTYSTLKVQPAELEDSGVYFCASSQPGTGGEKLFFGSGTQLSVL.

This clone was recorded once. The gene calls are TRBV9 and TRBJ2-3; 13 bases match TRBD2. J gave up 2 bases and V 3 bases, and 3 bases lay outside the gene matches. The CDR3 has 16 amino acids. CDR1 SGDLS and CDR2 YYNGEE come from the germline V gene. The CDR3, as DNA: TGTGCCAGCAGCGGCGGACTAGCGGGGGCCACAGATACGCAGTATTTT. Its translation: CASSGGLAGATDTQYF.

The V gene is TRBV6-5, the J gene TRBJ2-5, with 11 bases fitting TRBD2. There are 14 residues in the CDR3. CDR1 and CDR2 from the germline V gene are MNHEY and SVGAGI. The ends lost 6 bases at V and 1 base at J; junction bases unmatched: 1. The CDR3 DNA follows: TGTGCCAGCAGGGGGACTAGCGGCCAAGAGACCCAGTACTTC. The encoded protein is CASRGTSGQETQYF.

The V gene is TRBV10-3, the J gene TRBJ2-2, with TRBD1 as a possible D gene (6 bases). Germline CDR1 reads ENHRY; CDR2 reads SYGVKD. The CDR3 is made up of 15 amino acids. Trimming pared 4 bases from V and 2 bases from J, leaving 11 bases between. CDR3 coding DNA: TGTGCCATCAGTGGGGGCAGGGGAAACACCGGGGAGCTGTTTTTT. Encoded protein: CAISGGRGNTGELFF.

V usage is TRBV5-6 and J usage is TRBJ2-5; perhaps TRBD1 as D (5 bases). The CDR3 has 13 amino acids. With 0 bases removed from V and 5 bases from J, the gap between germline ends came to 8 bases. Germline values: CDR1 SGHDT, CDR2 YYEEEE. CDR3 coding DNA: TGTGCCAGCAGCTTGGTAGGGGTGGAGACCCAGTACTTC. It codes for CASSLVGVETQYF.

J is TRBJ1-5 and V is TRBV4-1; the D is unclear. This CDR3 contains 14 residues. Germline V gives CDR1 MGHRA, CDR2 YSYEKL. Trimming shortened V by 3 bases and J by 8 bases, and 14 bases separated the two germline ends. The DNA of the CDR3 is TGCGCCAGCAGCCAGCTGGGCCCTCAGGAGCCCCAGCATTTT. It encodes CASSQLGPQEPQHF.

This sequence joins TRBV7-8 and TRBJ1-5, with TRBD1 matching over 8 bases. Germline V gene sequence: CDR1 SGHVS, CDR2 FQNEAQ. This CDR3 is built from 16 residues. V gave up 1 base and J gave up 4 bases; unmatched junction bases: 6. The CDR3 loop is CASSLEGGQGNQPQHF. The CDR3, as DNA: TGTGCCAGCAGCTTAGAAGGTGGACAGGGTAATCAGCCCCAGCATTTT.

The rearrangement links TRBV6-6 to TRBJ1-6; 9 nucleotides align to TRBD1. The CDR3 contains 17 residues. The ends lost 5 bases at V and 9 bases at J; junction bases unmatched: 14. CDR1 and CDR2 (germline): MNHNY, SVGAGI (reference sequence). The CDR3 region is CASSPHEPGQGFSPLHF. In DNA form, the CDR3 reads TGTGCCAGCAGTCCTCACGAACCGGGACAGGGTTTTTCACCCCTCCACTTT.

CDR3 DNA: TGTGCCAGCAGTGTAGGTTCCGCCCAGCGGATTCAAGAGACCCAGTACTTC. It codes for CASSVGSAQRIQETQYF. The J gene is TRBJ2-5, the V gene TRBV2; a weak D match, TRBD2 (5 bases). Between the trimmed V and J ends, which lost 4 bases and 2 bases, there was a span of 20 bases. CDR3 size: 17 residues. Germline assignment: CDR1 SNHLY and CDR2 FYNNEI.

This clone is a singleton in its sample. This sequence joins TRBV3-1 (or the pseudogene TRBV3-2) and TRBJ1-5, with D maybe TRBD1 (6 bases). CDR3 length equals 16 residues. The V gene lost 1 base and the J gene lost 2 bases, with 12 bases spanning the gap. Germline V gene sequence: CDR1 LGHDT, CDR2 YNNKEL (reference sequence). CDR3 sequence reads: CASSQGGRGGNQPQHF. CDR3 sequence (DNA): TGTGCCAGCAGCCAAGGTGGCAGGGGTGGCAATCAGCCCCAGCATTTT.